These 20 T cell receptor beta chains share one sample of origin, sequenced in a study of cytomegalovirus exposure and HLA in healthy donors (dated by TCRdb to about 2017). The library was obtained by the immunoSEQ multiplex PCR assay. For the multiplex PCR, a mixture combining 60 forward primers for TCR Vbeta segments and 13 reverse primers for TCR Jbeta segments was used. Entries here come from immuneACCESS through TCRdb and include only in-frame sequences with V and J called. Some clones fail to appear in such tables; in the studies checked, an unresolved V gene covers under half of the shortfall, and the cause of the remainder is unknown. Within this sample are some 120,000 clones, with about 79% of them counted one time only. Jointly, the top ten make up about 4.5% of the sample. Sequenced material: PBMCs. The receptor source for this set is a man aged 30 to 39 in good health and CMV-seropositive.

With respect to this clone: At one of its ends the junction is not consistent with the germline gene, which may arise from a read error. V gene TRBV7-9 combines with J gene TRBJ2-2; D unclear. Germline V CDR1 and CDR2: SEHNR, FQNEAQ (reference sequence). This CDR3 has 12 residues. The CDR3 nucleotides are TGTTCCAGCAGCCCTATGTCCCGGGAGCTGTTTTTT. It is translated as CSSSPMSRELFF.

The chain recombines TRBV19 with TRBJ1-4, with D possibly TRBD1 on 6 matching bases. This CDR3 spans 14 amino acids. Between the trimmed V and J ends, which lost 5 bases and 8 bases, there was a span of 15 bases. Germline CDR1 is LNHDA and CDR2 is SQIVND (reference sequence). The CDR3 here is CASSSDRIGEKLFF. CDR3 nucleotides: TGTGCCAGTAGTTCCGACAGGATAGGAGAAAAACTGTTTTTT.

V gene TRBV2 combines with J gene TRBJ2-3, with D possibly TRBD1 on 6 matching bases. V was cut by 2 bases and J by 1 base, with 10 bases left in between. Germline-derived CDR1 and CDR2 are SNHLY and FYNNEI. The CDR3 consists of 15 residues. The chain's CDR3 is CASSETGKGTDTQYF. The CDR3 coding sequence is TGTGCCAGCAGTGAAACAGGGAAGGGCACAGATACGCAGTATTTT.

The chain links TRBV18 to TRBJ2-3; D not resolved. Trimming stripped 3 bases from V and 1 base from J, with 17 bases between. Germline V gene lookup returns CDR1 KGHSH and CDR2 LQKENI. The CDR3 covers 17 residues. CDR3 coding DNA: TGTGCCAGCTCACCCATCGAGAGTCGTCTTGGCACAGATACGCAGTATTTT. Its translation is CASSPIESRLGTDTQYF.

The chain joins TRBV28 to TRBJ2-6; D may be TRBD1 (6 bases). Germline V lookup: CDR1 MDHEN, CDR2 SYDVKM. This CDR3 spans 14 amino acids. V lost 3 bases, J lost 5 bases, and 8 bases lay in between. The CDR3 loop reads CASSFGDRANVLTF. In DNA, the CDR3 is TGTGCCAGCAGTTTCGGGGACAGGGCCAACGTCCTGACTTTC. Drawing the rest from reference TRBV28 and TRBJ2-6, the complete variable domain is DVKVTQSSRYLVKRTGEKVFLECVQDMDHENMFWYRQDPGLGLRLIYFSYDVKMKEKGDIPEGYSVSREKKERFSLILESASTNQTSMYLCASSFGDRANVLTFGAGSRLTVL.

The chain couples TRBV19 to TRBJ2-1; 9 bases fit TRBD2. V gave up 4 bases and J gave up 4 bases; unmatched junction bases: 5. The CDR3 runs to 15 residues. Germline-derived CDR1 and CDR2 are LNHDA and SQIVND (reference sequence). The CDR3 region is CASSTVSGSYNEQFF. In DNA, the CDR3 is TGTGCCAGTAGTACTGTTAGCGGGAGTTACAATGAGCAGTTCTTC.

CDR3 protein: CASSPTGGDTGELFF. The DNA for the CDR3 is TGTGCCAGCAGCCCTACCGGGGGGGATACCGGGGAGCTGTTTTTT. The chain is built from TRBV6-4 and TRBJ2-2; 8 positions match TRBD2. J lost 5 bases, V lost 6 bases, and 8 bases had no gene match. The CDR3 spans 15 residues. Per the germline V gene, CDR1 is MRHNA and CDR2 is SNTAGT.

The rearrangement uses TRBV28 and TRBJ1-1, with 8 bases lining up with TRBD1. The V and J ends lost 5 bases and 3 bases, in that order; junction bases with no gene match: 5. This CDR3 is built from 14 residues. CDR1 and CDR2 (germline): MDHEN, SYDVKM. The CDR3 coding sequence is TGTGCCAGCAGTCCAGGGGGCATGGACACTGAAGCTTTCTTT. It codes for CASSPGGMDTEAFF.

The chain is built from TRBV5-8 and TRBJ2-5; possibly TRBD2 for D (5 bases). This CDR3 spans 14 amino acids. Germline V gene sequence: CDR1 SGHTS, CDR2 YDEGEE. Deletions cut 4 bases from V and 2 bases from J, with 12 bases between. The CDR3 nucleotides read TGTGCCAGCAGCGGGTGGACGGGGCAAGAGACCCAGTACTTC. This gives the protein CASSGWTGQETQYF.

V and J are TRBV29-1 and TRBJ2-5; 7 nucleotides line up with TRBD1. The CDR3 totals 14 residues. V lost 1 base and J lost 1; bases outside the gene matches: 3. Germline V gene sequence: CDR1 SQVTM, CDR2 ANQGSEA. CDR3: CSVEGGQLQETQYF. CDR3 in DNA: TGCAGCGTTGAAGGGGGACAGCTCCAAGAGACCCAGTACTTC.

The table lists this clone with a count of one. The J gene is TRBJ2-1, the V gene TRBV5-4; 8 nucleotides align to TRBD2. CDR1 is SGHNT, CDR2 YYREEE, per germline (reference sequence). This CDR3 contains 15 residues. V trimming: 5 bases; J trimming: 3 bases; junction bases outside the gene matches: 7. The CDR3 DNA reads as TGTGCCAGCAGTTCCGGGACTAGAATCTACAATGAGCAGTTCTTC. This encodes CASSSGTRIYNEQFF.

Only a few counts were recorded for this clone. The gene calls are TRBV7-3 and TRBJ2-1, with 7 bases fitting TRBD2. After removal of 5 bases from V and 3 bases from J, the junction contained 10 bases not matched to a gene. CDR1 and CDR2 (germline): SGHTA, FQGTGA. This CDR3 has 16 amino acids. CDR3 protein: CASSLAGTTNYNEQFF. The CDR3 coding sequence is TGTGCCAGCAGCCTCGCCGGGACTACAAACTACAATGAGCAGTTCTTC. Supplemented by reference TRBV7-3 and TRBJ2-1, the full variable domain reads GAGVSQTPSNKVTEKGKYVELRCDPISGHTALYWYRQSLGQGPEFLIYFQGTGAADDSGLPNDRFFAVRPEGSVSTLKIQRTERGDSAVYLCASSLAGTTNYNEQFFGPGTRLTVL.

The chain carries TRBV6-6 and TRBJ2-7, with 11 positions matching TRBD1. V was pared by 2 bases and J by 7 bases, with 7 bases of the junction left unmatched. CDR3 size: 15 residues. Germline V CDR1 and CDR2: MNHNY, SVGAGI (reference sequence). In DNA, the CDR3 is TGTGCCAGCAGTTACCCGGACAGGGGGCAGGAGGAGCAGTACTTC. Residues: CASSYPDRGQEEQYF.

J is TRBJ2-2 and V is TRBV6-5; D remains unclear. Germline V gene lookup returns CDR1 MNHEY and CDR2 SVGAGI. The germline V and J ends were trimmed by 8 bases and 5 bases, with 15 bases remaining between them. The CDR3 is 14 residues long. The CDR3 DNA follows: TGTGCCAGCGCCCCGAGATTCGGGACCGGGGAGCTGTTTTTT. Translated: CASAPRFGTGELFF.

The CDR3 nucleotides are TGTGCCAGCTCACCGGGACAGGGAGGCTACACCTTC. Translated, it gives CASSPGQGGYTF. The chain recombines TRBV18 with TRBJ1-2, with 9 bases fitting TRBD1. The germline V gene encodes CDR1 KGHSH and CDR2 LQKENI. CDR3 length equals 12 residues. The trim removed 3 bases at V and 8 bases at J, leaving 1 base unmatched.

This rearrangement joins TRBV9 to TRBJ1-1; TRBD1 agrees at 7 bases. The CDR3 consists of 14 residues. V shed 0 bases and J 3 bases; nucleotides not matched to a gene: 2. CDR1 is SGDLS and CDR2 is YYNGEE in the germline V gene. The CDR3, as DNA: TGTGCCAGCAGCGTAGGGGACAGAGACACTGAAGCTTTCTTT. Protein product: CASSVGDRDTEAFF.

The V and J genes are TRBV11-1 and TRBJ2-1; D call uncertain. Trimming cost V 5 bases and J 4 bases, with 12 bases left between them. This CDR3 comprises 14 residues. Germline CDR1 is SGHAT and CDR2 is FQDESV (reference sequence). The CDR3 reads CASSAYSEYNEQFF. CDR3 bases: TGTGCCAGCAGCGCCTACTCGGAGTACAATGAGCAGTTCTTC.

Concerning this clone: Other DNA sequences in this specimen translate into the identical CDR3. The V call is TRBV9, the J call TRBJ2-7; 8 nucleotides match TRBD1. V was pared by 2 bases and J by 1 base, with 2 bases of the junction left unmatched. The CDR3 has 14 residues. Germline V CDR1 and CDR2: SGDLS, YYNGEE. The CDR3: CASSVDRGSYEQYF. CDR3 bases: TGTGCCAGCAGCGTCGACAGGGGATCCTACGAGCAGTACTTC.

This chain connects TRBV30 to TRBJ2-5; D might be TRBD1 (6 bases). The CDR3 is made up of 14 amino acids. Trimming took 0 bases from V and 1 from J, leaving 9 bases between them. Germline lookup yields CDR1 GTSNPN and CDR2 SVGIG (reference sequence). The CDR3 loop reads CAWSVGDIQETQYF. The CDR3 bases are TGTGCCTGGAGTGTAGGGGACATCCAAGAGACCCAGTACTTC.

Points on this clone: The germline gene is not matched at one end of the junction; a read error may be the cause. The chain couples TRBV30 to TRBJ2-4; possible D gene TRBD2, 6 bases. Germline-derived CDR1 and CDR2 are GTSNPN and SVGIG (reference sequence). This CDR3 comprises 16 residues. CDR3 sequence reads: CAWSPDSLLAKNSQYF. DNA of the CDR3: TGTGCCTGGAGTCCTGACTCGTTACTAGCCAAAAACAGTCAGTACTTC. Based on the CDR3 plus reference TRBV30 and TRBJ2-4, the full variable domain is SQTIHQWPATLVQPVGSPLSLECTVEGTSNPNLYWYRQAAGRGLQLLFYSVGIGQISSEVPQNLSASRPQDRQFILSSKKLLLSDSGFYLCAWSPDSLLAKNSQYFGAGTRLSVL.